In this sample, the clone carrying this T cell receptor (beta chain) turned up a few times. This sample is part of a study of T-cell memory formation after mild COVID-19. In the study overall: TCR clusters mostly belonged to single donors.

Constant-segment primers and 5'RACE yielded cDNA libraries for TCR alpha and TCR beta, each carrying sample barcodes and UMIs. TCRdb itself ran the 5' RACE reads through MiXCR, one entry per CDR3 protein. The repertoire holds 530,000 or so distinct CDR3 sequences, with 15% to 20% as singletons. Sequencing used PBMCs or a T cell subset sorted from them (not recorded which). The clonotype originates from an adult woman who had mild COVID-19 (a few samples of this study predate the infection). Cell type and time point are not known.

The CDR3 DNA is TGTGCCAGCAGCTTAACGGGTCGGGGGGATACGCAGTATTTT. Encoded protein: CASSLTGRGDTQYF. V and J are TRBV7-3 and TRBJ2-3; D perhaps matches TRBD2 (6 bases). Trimming stripped 0 bases from V and 6 bases from J, with 10 bases between. CDR1 SGHTA and CDR2 FQGTGA come from the germline V gene. This CDR3 contains 14 residues. The entire variable domain, with the rest obtained from reference TRBV7-3 and TRBJ2-3, is as follows: GAGVSQTPSNKVTEKGKYVELRCDPISGHTALYWYRQSLGQGPEFLIYFQGTGAADDSGLPNDRFFAVRPEGSVSTLKIQRTERGDSAVYLCASSLTGRGDTQYFGPGTRLTVL.